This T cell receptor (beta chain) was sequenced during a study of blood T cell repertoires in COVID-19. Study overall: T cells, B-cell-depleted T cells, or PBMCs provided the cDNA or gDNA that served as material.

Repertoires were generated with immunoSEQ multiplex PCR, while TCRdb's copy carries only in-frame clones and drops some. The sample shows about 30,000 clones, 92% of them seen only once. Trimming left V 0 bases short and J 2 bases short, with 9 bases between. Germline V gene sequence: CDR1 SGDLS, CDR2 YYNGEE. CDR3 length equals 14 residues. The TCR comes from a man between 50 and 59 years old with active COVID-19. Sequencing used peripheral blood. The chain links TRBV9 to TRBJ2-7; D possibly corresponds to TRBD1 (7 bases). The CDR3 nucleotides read TGTGCCAGCAGCGTAGCAGGGGGGACCTACGAGCAGTACTTC. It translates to CASSVAGGTYEQYF. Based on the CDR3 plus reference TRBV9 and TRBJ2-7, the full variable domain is DSGVTQTPKHLITATGQRVTLRCSPRSGDLSVYWYQQSLDQGLQFLIQYYNGEERAKGNILERFSAQQFPDLHSELNLSSLELGDSALYFCASSVAGGTYEQYFGPGTRLTVT.